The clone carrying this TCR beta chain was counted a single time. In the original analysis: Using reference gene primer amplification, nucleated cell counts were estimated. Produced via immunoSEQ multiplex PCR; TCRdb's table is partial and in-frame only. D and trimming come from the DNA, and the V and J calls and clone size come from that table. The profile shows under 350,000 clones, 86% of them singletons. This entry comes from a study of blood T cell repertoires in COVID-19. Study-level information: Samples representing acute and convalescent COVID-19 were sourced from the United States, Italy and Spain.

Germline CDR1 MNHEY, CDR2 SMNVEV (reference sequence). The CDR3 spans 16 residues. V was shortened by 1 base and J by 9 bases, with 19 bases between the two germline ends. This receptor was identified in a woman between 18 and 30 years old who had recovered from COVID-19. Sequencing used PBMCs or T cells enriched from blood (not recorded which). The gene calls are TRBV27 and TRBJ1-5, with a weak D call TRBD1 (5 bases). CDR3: CASSLFSTASTPPQHF. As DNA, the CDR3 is TGTGCCAGCAGTTTATTTTCGACAGCGAGCACCCCGCCCCAGCATTTT.